A selection of T cell receptor beta chains follows, all from one sample in a study of cytomegalovirus exposure and HLA in healthy donors. Repertoires were generated with immunoSEQ multiplex PCR, while TCRdb's copy carries only in-frame clones and drops some. The sample lists around 68,000 clones, 65% to 70% occurring once. The sequencing sample was made of PBMCs. The receptors derive from a woman aged 25-40 years in good health and CMV-seronegative. Both conserved end residues are part of each CDR3. D genes are given only for firm matches. Size is omitted from some rows. Given values are once, few, many or a class for expanded clones.

>TRBJ2-1|TRBV9|14|TRBD1|.
CASNLDRAHNEQFF
TGTGCCAGCAACTTAGACAGGGCGCACAATGAGCAGTTCTTC
>TRBJ2-5|TRBV9|13|.|.
CASSSNGQETQYF
TGTGCCAGCAGCTCCAACGGCCAAGAGACCCAGTACTTC
>TRBJ2-7|TRBV7-9|12|TRBD1|.
CASSDRVYEQYF
TGTGCCAGCAGCGACAGGGTCTACGAGCAGTACTTC
>TRBJ1-4|TRBV30|13|.|once
CAWSRQVNEKLFF
TGTGCCTGGAGTCGACAGGTTAATGAAAAACTGTTTTTT
>TRBJ2-5|TRBV7-8|19|TRBD2|.
CASSLAGTGTSGNKETQYF
TGTGCCAGCAGCTTAGCGGGGACCGGGACTAGCGGCAACAAAGAGACCCAGTACTTC
>TRBJ2-7|TRBV7-9|12|.|.
CASSLAANEQYF
TGTGCCAGCAGCTTAGCGGCCAACGAGCAGTACTTC
>TRBJ2-7|TRBV29-1|15|TRBD2|.
CSVDSASGVSYEQYF
TGCAGCGTTGATTCGGCTAGCGGGGTAAGCTACGAGCAGTACTTC
>TRBJ2-2|TRBV6-4|14|TRBD1|once
CASQTGTNTGELFF
TGTGCCAGCCAGACAGGGACGAACACCGGGGAGCTGTTTTTT
>TRBJ1-1|TRBV28|14|TRBD1|.
CASKTQGLPTEAFF
TGTGCCAGCAAAACACAGGGGTTGCCCACTGAAGCTTTCTTT
>TRBJ2-2|TRBV6-4|14|.|.
CASSPVLNTGELFF
TGTGCCAGCAGCCCGGTCCTGAACACCGGGGAGCTGTTTTTT
>TRBJ1-2|TRBV7-9|14|TRBD1|.
CASSETGDGQGYTF
TGTGCCAGCAGCGAAACAGGGGATGGGCAGGGCTACACCTTC
>TRBJ2-1|TRBV7-9|16|TRBD2|few
CASSQTLAGGRIEQFF
TGTGCCAGCAGCCAAACGTTAGCGGGGGGGCGGATTGAGCAGTTCTTC
>TRBJ2-3|TRBV28|15|TRBD2|.
CAITRGGTQGDTQYF
TGTGCCATCACCCGGGGGGGGACCCAAGGGGATACGCAGTATTTT
>TRBJ2-7|TRBV4-3|14|.|.
CASSPGTGLYEQYF
TGCGCCAGCAGCCCTGGGACTGGACTCTACGAGCAGTACTTC
>TRBJ2-5|TRBV25-1|15|TRBD1|.
CASSDMTGSQETQYF
TGTGCCAGCAGTGATATGACAGGGTCCCAAGAGACCCAGTACTTC
>TRBJ2-1|TRBV30|15|TRBD2|.
CAWSLAGGFYNEQFF
TGTGCCTGGAGCCTAGCGGGGGGCTTTTACAATGAGCAGTTCTTC
>TRBJ2-2|TRBV7-3|16|.|.
CASSPYSRLAPGELFF
TGTGCCAGCAGCCCCTACAGTCGTCTGGCCCCCGGGGAGCTGTTTTTT
>TRBJ2-1|TRBV6-1|16|TRBD2|.
CASSEGSLAGGREQFF
TGTGCCAGCAGTGAAGGGTCCCTAGCGGGGGGGCGGGAGCAGTTCTTC
>TRBJ1-1|TRBV27|13|.|few
CASSLKLYTEAFF
TGTGCCAGCAGTCTTAAACTTTACACTGAAGCTTTCTTT
>TRBJ1-1|TRBV2|13|.|.
CASSDHSNTEAFF
TGTGCCAGCAGTGACCACTCGAACACTGAAGCTTTCTTT
>TRBJ1-2|TRBV18|16|TRBD1|.
CASSPGTGGVTGGYTF
TGTGCCAGCTCACCTGGGACAGGGGGCGTTACGGGTGGCTACACCTTC
>TRBJ1-2|TRBV4-3|14|.|.
CASSDRGGGYGYTF
TGCGCCAGCAGCGATCGAGGGGGGGGCTATGGCTACACCTTC
>TRBJ1-4|TRBV5-1|13|.|.
CASSPGHGEKLFF
TGCGCCAGCAGCCCAGGACATGGTGAAAAACTGTTTTTT
>TRBJ1-1|TRBV5-1|13|.|.
CASPRDRNTEAFF
TGCGCCAGCCCCCGAGACAGGAACACTGAAGCTTTCTTT
>TRBJ2-2|TRBV7-9|16|TRBD2|once
CASSPPSAGGPGELFF
TGTGCCAGCAGCCCCCCAAGTGCGGGGGGACCCGGGGAGCTGTTTTTT
>TRBJ1-4|TRBV18|13|.|.
CASSPETNEKLFF
TGTGCCAGCTCACCAGAGACTAATGAAAAACTGTTTTTT
>TRBJ2-7|TRBV7-8|15|TRBD2|.
CASSPRGQRGVEQYF
TGTGCCAGCAGCCCCCGTGGACAGCGGGGGGTCGAGCAGTACTTC
>TRBJ1-5|TRBV7-9|14|.|.
CASSLGQGDQPQHF
TGTGCCAGCAGCTTAGGGCAGGGTGATCAGCCCCAGCATTTT
>TRBJ2-7|TRBV6-1|15|.|medium-sized
CASSLPDRSSYEQYF
TGTGCCAGCAGCCTACCCGACCGGAGCTCCTACGAGCAGTACTTC
>TRBJ1-5|TRBV21-1|14|.|few
CASSTTSSGQPQHF
TGTGCCAGCAGCACAACTTCGAGCGGTCAGCCCCAGCATTTT
>TRBJ2-2|TRBV14|14|.|.
CASSRDLNTGELFF
TGTGCCAGCAGCAGGGACTTGAACACCGGGGAGCTGTTTTTT
>TRBJ1-1|TRBV18|19|.|.
CASSTAPRGGLSSGTEAFF
TGTGCCAGCTCAACCGCGCCGCGGGGGGGTTTGTCGTCGGGCACTGAAGCTTTCTTT
>TRBJ2-7|TRBV5-1|14|.|once
CASSLDGQPYEQYF
TGCGCCAGCAGCTTGGACGGACAGCCCTACGAGCAGTACTTC
>TRBJ2-7|TRBV7-2|14|TRBD1|.
CASSPPRGGREQYF
TGTGCCAGCAGCCCCCCCAGAGGGGGCCGGGAGCAGTACTTC
>TRBJ1-1|TRBV6-5|14|TRBD1|few
CASSSDRVLSEAFF
TGTGCCAGCAGTTCGGACAGGGTATTGTCTGAAGCTTTCTTT
>TRBJ2-3|TRBV5-4|16|TRBD2|few
CASSAARASGTDTQYF
TGTGCCAGCAGCGCAGCAAGGGCTAGCGGGACAGATACGCAGTATTTT
>TRBJ1-4|TRBV7-6|16|.|.
CASSSRPGATNEKLFF
TGTGCCAGCAGCTCCCGCCCAGGTGCAACTAATGAAAAACTGTTTTTT
>TRBJ2-3|TRBV27|15|TRBD2|.
CASSLTSGGRDTQYF
TGTGCCAGCAGTTTGACTAGCGGGGGCCGAGATACGCAGTATTTT
>TRBJ2-7|TRBV15|15|TRBD2|.
CVTSRSMTSGHEQYF
TGTGTCACCAGCAGATCCATGACTAGCGGACACGAGCAGTACTTC
>TRBJ1-5|TRBV5-1|14|TRBD1|.
CASSTTGDGQPQHF
TGCGCCAGCAGCACGACAGGGGACGGTCAGCCCCAGCATTTT
>TRBJ1-4|TRBV6-5|15|.|few
CASSYGGRNNEKLFF
TGTGCCAGCAGTTACGGAGGAAGAAACAATGAAAAACTGTTTTTT
>TRBJ1-5|TRBV6-4|14|.|many
CASSDSGGNQPQHF
TGTGCCAGCAGTGACTCGGGCGGCAATCAGCCCCAGCATTTT
>TRBJ1-1|TRBV7-9|16|.|.
CASSPVLGGANTEAFF
TGTGCCAGCAGCCCTGTTTTGGGGGGGGCGAACACTGAAGCTTTCTTT
>TRBJ2-1|TRBV25-1|15|TRBD2|once
CASSESLAGVNEQFF
TGTGCCAGCAGTGAATCACTAGCGGGGGTTAATGAGCAGTTCTTC
>TRBJ2-7|TRBV2|15|TRBD1|once
CASSGANRGRYEQYF
TGTGCCAGCAGTGGGGCGAACAGGGGGCGTTACGAGCAGTACTTC
>TRBJ2-7|TRBV5-1|13|.|once
CASSLGENYEQYF
TGCGCCAGCAGCTTGGGAGAGAACTACGAGCAGTACTTC
>TRBJ1-1|TRBV9|18|TRBD1|.
CASSVGGGWTGVNTEAFF
TGTGCCAGCAGCGTAGGAGGTGGGTGGACAGGGGTGAACACTGAAGCTTTCTTT
>TRBJ1-5|TRBV9|15|TRBD1|.
CASSVGDRANQPQHF
TGTGCCAGCAGCGTAGGGGACAGGGCCAATCAGCCCCAGCATTTT
>TRBJ2-7|TRBV30|16|TRBD1|.
CAWSVWGTGSSYEQYF
TGTGCCTGGAGTGTCTGGGGGACAGGCAGCTCCTACGAGCAGTACTTC
>TRBJ2-1|TRBV15|16|TRBD1|.
CATSRAGTGSYNEQFF
TGTGCCACCAGCAGAGCCGGGACAGGGAGCTACAATGAGCAGTTCTTC
>TRBJ2-5|TRBV5-4|17|TRBD2|.
CASSLQGGGGYQETQYF
TGTGCCAGCAGCTTGCAGGGTGGCGGGGGGTACCAAGAGACCCAGTACTTC
>TRBJ2-7|TRBV6-5|14|.|once
CASSLQGSSYEQYF
TGTGCCAGCAGTTTACAGGGTTCCTCCTACGAGCAGTACTTC
>TRBJ2-5|TRBV5-1|14|.|.
CASSFGRDQETQYF
TGCGCCAGCAGCTTTGGCAGGGACCAAGAGACCCAGTACTTC
>TRBJ1-1|TRBV6-5|13|.|.
CASSYVGGTEAFF
TGTGCCAGCAGTTACGTAGGGGGCACTGAAGCTTTCTTT
>TRBJ1-1|TRBV20-1|11|.|.
CSADRKAEAFF
TGCAGTGCTGATCGAAAAGCCGAAGCTTTCTTT
>TRBJ2-7|TRBV19|13|.|.
CASSSTVSYEQYF
TGTGCCAGTAGTAGTACAGTGTCCTACGAGCAGTACTTC
>TRBJ1-1|TRBV20-1|11|TRBD1|.
CSAGQRGQAFF
TGCAGTGCTGGCCAAAGGGGGCAGGCTTTCTTT